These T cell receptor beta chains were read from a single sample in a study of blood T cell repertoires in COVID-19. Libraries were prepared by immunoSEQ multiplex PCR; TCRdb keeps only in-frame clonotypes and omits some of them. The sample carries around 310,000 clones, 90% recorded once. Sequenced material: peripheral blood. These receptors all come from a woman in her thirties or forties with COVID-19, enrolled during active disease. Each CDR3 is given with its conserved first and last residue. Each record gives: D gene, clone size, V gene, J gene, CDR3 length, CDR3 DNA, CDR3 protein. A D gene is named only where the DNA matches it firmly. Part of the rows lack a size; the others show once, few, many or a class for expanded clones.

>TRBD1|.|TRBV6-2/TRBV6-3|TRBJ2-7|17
TGTGCCAGCAGTTACCCGTTACGACAGGGCTTCTCCTACGAGCAGTACTTC
CASSYPLRQGFSYEQYF
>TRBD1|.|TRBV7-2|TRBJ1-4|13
TGTGCCAGCGGTTGGGACAGGGTAGATAAACTGTTTTTT
CASGWDRVDKLFF
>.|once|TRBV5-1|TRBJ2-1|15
TGCGCCAGCAGCGGGGCGTTACCAGGGTCCAATGAGCAGTTCTTC
CASSGALPGSNEQFF
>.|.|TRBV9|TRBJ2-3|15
TGTGCCAGCAGCGTATGGCAGGGCGACACAGATACGCAGTATTTT
CASSVWQGDTDTQYF
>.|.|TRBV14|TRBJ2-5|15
TGTGCCAGCAGCCCTAGGGGAACCATCCAAGAGACCCAGTACTTC
CASSPRGTIQETQYF
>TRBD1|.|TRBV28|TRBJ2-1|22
TGTGCCAGCAGTTCTACCCCTACCGGGACAGGCATTGTGGGGGGCTCCTACAATGAGCAGTTCTTC
CASSSTPTGTGIVGGSYNEQFF
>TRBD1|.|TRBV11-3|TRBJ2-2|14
TGTGCCAGCAGCGACAGGGGCGCCACCGGGGAGCTGTTTTTT
CASSDRGATGELFF
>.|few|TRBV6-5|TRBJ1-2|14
TGTGCCAGCAGGAGGGGGGGGGCTAACTATGGCTACACCTTC
CASRRGGANYGYTF
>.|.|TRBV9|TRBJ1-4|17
TGTGCCAGCAGCTTCGGGGGGTTTTCCGCAACTAATGAAAAACTGTTTTTT
CASSFGGFSATNEKLFF
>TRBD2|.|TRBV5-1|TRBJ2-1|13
TGCGCCAGCAGCTTCGAACTAGCGGGAGGGTTGATCTTC
CASSFELAGGLIF
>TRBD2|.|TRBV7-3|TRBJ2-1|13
TGTGCCAGCAGCTCCGGAGCGGGACTTGAGCAGTTCTTC
CASSSGAGLEQFF
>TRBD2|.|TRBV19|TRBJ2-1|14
TGTGCCAGTACGGGCGGGAGTTTCGACAATGAGCAGTTCTTC
CASTGGSFDNEQFF
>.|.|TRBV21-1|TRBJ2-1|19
TGTGCCAGCAGCAATCGGGGGGGCGGAGCGGGAGAAGTTCGGAATGAGCAGTTCTTC
CASSNRGGGAGEVRNEQFF
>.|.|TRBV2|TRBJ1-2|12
TGTGCCAGCAGTGACAGGGCCTATGGCTACACCTTC
CASSDRAYGYTF
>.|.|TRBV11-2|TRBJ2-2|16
TGTGCCAGCAGCTTAGTCGTCCAGGCCATCACCGGGGAGCTGTTTTTT
CASSLVVQAITGELFF
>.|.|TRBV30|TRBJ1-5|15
TGTGCCTGGAGTGTACCGGGAGGGAGCAATCAGCCCCAGCATTTT
CAWSVPGGSNQPQHF
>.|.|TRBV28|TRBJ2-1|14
TGTGCCAGCAGTAGCGGAAGCTCCTACAATGGGCAGTTCTTC
CASSSGSSYNGQFF
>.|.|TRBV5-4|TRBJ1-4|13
TGTGCCAGCAGCTTGAGTACAGTCGGAAAACTGTTTTTT
CASSLSTVGKLFF
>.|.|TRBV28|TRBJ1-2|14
TGTGCCAGCACCCCCTTGGACAGATTCTATGGCTACACCTTC
CASTPLDRFYGYTF
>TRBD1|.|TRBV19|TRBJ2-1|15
TGTGCCAGTAGTCACGGGACAGGGTCCTACAATGAGCAGTTCTTC
CASSHGTGSYNEQFF
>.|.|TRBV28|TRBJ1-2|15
TGTGCCAGCAGTTTCGGGTCCGCGGGGGCCTATGGCTACACCTTC
CASSFGSAGAYGYTF
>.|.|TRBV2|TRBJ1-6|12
TGTGCCAGCATGGGGGCTAATTCACCCCTCCACTTT
CASMGANSPLHF
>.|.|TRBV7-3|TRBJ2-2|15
TGTGCCAGCAGCTTGGACAACTCGAACACCGGGGAGCTGTTTTTT
CASSLDNSNTGELFF
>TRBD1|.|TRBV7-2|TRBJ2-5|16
TGTGCCAGCACGAAGACAGGGGGGATTCGAACAGAGACCCAGTACTTC
CASTKTGGIRTETQYF
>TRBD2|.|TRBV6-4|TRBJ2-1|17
TGTGCCAGCAGCCGGACGTTGACTAGCGGGGCCTACAATGAGCAGTTCTTC
CASSRTLTSGAYNEQFF
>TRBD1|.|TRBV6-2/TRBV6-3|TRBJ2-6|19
TGTGCCAGCAGTTATAATAACGACAGGGCCGCCTCTGGGGCCAACGTCCTGACTTTC
CASSYNNDRAASGANVLTF
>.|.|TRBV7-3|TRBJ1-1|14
TGTGCCAGCAGCTCGTCCTCAGGGACTACTGAAGCTTTCTTT
CASSSSSGTTEAFF
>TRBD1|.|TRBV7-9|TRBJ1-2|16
TGTGCCAGCAGCTACCCGGGACAGGAAGGAAGCTATGGCTACACCTTC
CASSYPGQEGSYGYTF
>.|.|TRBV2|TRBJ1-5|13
TGTGCCAGCAGTGTGGGGGCTCCTCAGCCCCAGCATTTT
CASSVGAPQPQHF
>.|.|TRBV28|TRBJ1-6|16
TGTGCCAGCAGCATCCCCCCGGGACATTATAATTCACCCCTCCACTTT
CASSIPPGHYNSPLHF
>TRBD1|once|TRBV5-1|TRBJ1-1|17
TGCGCCAGCAGCTTGGTTGGCGTAGGCTATAGGGACAGAGAAGCTTTCTTT
CASSLVGVGYRDREAFF